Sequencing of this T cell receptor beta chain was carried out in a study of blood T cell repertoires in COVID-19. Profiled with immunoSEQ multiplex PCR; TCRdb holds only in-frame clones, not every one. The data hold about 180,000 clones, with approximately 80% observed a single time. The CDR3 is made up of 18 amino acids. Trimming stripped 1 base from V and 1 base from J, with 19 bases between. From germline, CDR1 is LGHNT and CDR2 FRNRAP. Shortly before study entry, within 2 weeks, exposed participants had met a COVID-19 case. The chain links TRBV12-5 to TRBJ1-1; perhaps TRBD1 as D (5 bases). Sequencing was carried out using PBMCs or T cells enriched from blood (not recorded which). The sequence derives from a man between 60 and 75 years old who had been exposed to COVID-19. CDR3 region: CASGLGVGGPTPNTEAFF. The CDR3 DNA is TGTGCTAGTGGTTTGGGGGTCGGGGGTCCCACCCCGAACACTGAAGCTTTCTTT. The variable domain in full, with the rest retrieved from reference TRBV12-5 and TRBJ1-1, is DARVTQTPRHKVTEMGQEVTMRCQPILGHNTVFWYRQTMMQGLELLAYFRNRAPLDDSGMPKDRFSAEMPDATLATLKIQPSEPRDSAVYFCASGLGVGGPTPNTEAFFGQGTRLTVV.